A selection of T cell receptor beta chains follows, all from one sample in a study of OX40 agonist ivuxolimab in advanced cancers. TCRdb's copy holds only in-frame clones and misses some; the assay was immunoSEQ multiplex PCR. Altogether approximately 78,000 clones are present, roughly 83% being singletons, with the ten largest covering under 7.5%. The sequences come from CD4+ or CD8+ T cells sorted from blood, collected in a trial of the OX40 agonist ivuxolimab. These TCRs come from an adult with an advanced solid tumor such as melanoma, head and neck, liver or kidney cancer. CDR3s include the opening cysteine and the closing phenylalanine or tryptophan. The D gene is left open where the match is weak. Clone size, where shown, is once, few, many, or a class for clones that have expanded.

V gene,J gene,clone size,D gene,CDR3 protein,CDR3 DNA
TRBV6-1,TRBJ1-5,once,NA,CASSLQGGQPQHF,TGTGCCAGCAGTCTTCAGGGAGGACAGCCCCAGCATTTT
TRBV10-2,TRBJ1-6,NA,NA,CATSQGSSYNSPLHF,TGCGCCACCTCACAGGGAAGCTCCTATAATTCACCCCTCCACTTT
TRBV30,TRBJ1-3,NA,TRBD1,CAWGQGSGNTIYF,TGTGCCTGGGGACAGGGCTCTGGAAACACCATATATTTT
TRBV5-1,TRBJ1-3,NA,TRBD1,CASSEGQISGNTIYF,TGCGCCAGCAGCGAGGGACAGATCTCTGGAAACACCATATATTTT
TRBV14,TRBJ1-1,NA,TRBD1,CASSHRQGLTEAFF,TGTGCCAGCAGCCATCGACAGGGGCTCACTGAAGCTTTCTTT
TRBV6-5,TRBJ2-2,NA,NA,CASSYLAGDAGELFF,TGTGCCAGCAGTTACTTGGCAGGGGACGCCGGGGAGCTGTTTTTT
TRBV28,TRBJ1-2,NA,NA,CASSPAWEGLYGYTF,TGTGCCAGCAGTCCAGCCTGGGAGGGACTCTATGGCTACACCTTC
TRBV2,TRBJ1-2,once,TRBD1,CASSRQGVRYGYTF,TGTGCCAGCAGTCGACAGGGGGTGAGATATGGCTACACCTTC
TRBV19,TRBJ2-1,NA,TRBD2,CASSMETSGRGLNEQFF,TGTGCCAGTAGTATGGAGACTAGCGGGAGAGGTTTGAATGAGCAGTTCTTC
TRBV7-2,TRBJ2-7,NA,NA,CASSVGRGYEQYF,TGTGCCAGCAGCGTAGGACGGGGCTACGAGCAGTACTTC
TRBV5-1,TRBJ1-1,NA,NA,CASRRVNTEAFF,TGCGCCAGCAGACGGGTGAACACTGAAGCTTTCTTT
TRBV9,TRBJ2-3,NA,TRBD1,CASSPRTGADTQYF,TGTGCCAGCAGCCCCCGGACAGGGGCAGATACGCAGTATTTT
TRBV11-2,TRBJ2-2,few,TRBD2,CASSLAGTSRAGELFF,TGTGCCAGCAGCTTAGCCGGGACTAGTAGGGCCGGGGAGCTGTTTTTT
TRBV7-6,TRBJ2-7,NA,TRBD2,CASSASGYEQYF,TGTGCCAGCAGTGCTAGCGGATACGAGCAGTACTTC
TRBV7-9,TRBJ1-2,NA,NA,CASSLARGNGYTF,TGTGCCAGCAGCTTAGCGAGAGGGAATGGCTACACCTTC
TRBV7-9,TRBJ2-7,NA,TRBD1,CASSFATGGSYEQYF,TGTGCCAGCAGCTTCGCGACAGGGGGCTCATACGAGCAGTACTTC